Each of the 10 T cell receptor beta chains below was sequenced from the same sample in a study of CD8+CD57+ T cells in acquired aplastic anemia (dated by TCRdb to 2016 to 2019). Patients chosen for sequencing had shown expansion of CD8+CD57+ cells by flow cytometry. Sequencing took place on an Illumina HiSeq 2000. Profiling of TCR beta VDJ combinations and CDR3 sequences used genomic DNA as the template. The public sequencing data were trimmed at Q25 with fastp and processed into clonotypes with MiXCR by TCRdb, which kept only in-frame beta chains. Entries are consolidated by CDR3 protein sequence, retaining the most common genes and DNA. Counted in this sample were around 170,000 distinct CDR3 sequences; 48% of them appeared once. The ten largest clones take up around 8.8% of the sample. The sample comprised sorted CD4+, CD8+, or CD8+CD57+ T cells (not recorded which) from PBMCs. These receptors all come from a human donor with aplastic anemia.

This chain connects TRBV28 to TRBJ1-2; 9 bases agree with TRBD1. Germline V gives CDR1 MDHEN, CDR2 SYDVKM. Unmatched junction bases numbered 2, after V lost 6 bases and J lost 3 bases. This CDR3 contains 13 residues. CDR3 amino acids: CASRWTGDYGYTF. CDR3 nucleotides: TGTGCCAGCAGATGGACAGGGGACTATGGCTACACCTTC.

This clonotype was seen ten or more times. This chain links TRBV14 with TRBJ1-1; D uncertain. The germline gives CDR1 SGHDN, CDR2 FVKESK. This CDR3 comprises 14 residues. V dropped 4 bases and J dropped 6 bases, with 15 bases sitting between them. DNA of the CDR3: TGTGCCAGCAGCCGGAACCGAGAGGCAGCTGAAGCTTTCTTT. Its protein is CASSRNREAAEAFF.

Of note for this clonotype: The conserved phenylalanine or tryptophan normally closing the CDR3 is absent here, so this likely arose from a read error. This chain links TRBV25-1 with TRBJ2-1, with D perhaps TRBD2 (6 bases). V dropped 5 bases and J dropped 7 bases, with 18 bases sitting between them. Germline V CDR1 and CDR2: MGHDK, SYGVNS. The CDR3 extends over 15 amino acids. The CDR3 DNA is TGTGCCAGCAGTAGTGGGACTCCTCAAGGGAATGAGCAGTTCTAC. Residues: CASSSGTPQGNEQFY.

The table lists this clonotype with many counts. The chain uses TRBV2 and TRBJ2-5, with D tentatively TRBD1 or TRBD2 (5 bases each). With 0 bases removed from V and 3 bases from J, the gap between germline ends came to 11 bases. This CDR3 spans 15 amino acids. Germline V gene data show CDR1 as SNHLY and CDR2 as FYNNEI. For the CDR3, the DNA is TGTGCCAGCAGTGAAGCGCTTCGAGGGGAAGAGACCCAGTACTTC. It specifies CASSEALRGEETQYF.

This clonotype was picked up many times. The chain combines TRBV7-6 with TRBJ2-7; TRBD2 agrees at 11 bases. The V gene's germline CDR1 is SGHVS and CDR2 FNYEAQ. After removal of 1 base from V and 4 bases from J, the junction contained 3 bases not matched to a gene. The CDR3 has 15 residues. The CDR3 nucleotides are TGTGCCAGCAGCTTAGAGACTAGCGGGACTTACGAGCAGTACTTC. Translating gives CASSLETSGTYEQYF.

V usage is TRBV7-9 and J usage is TRBJ2-1, with a possible D match to TRBD1 (5 bases). CDR1 and CDR2 (germline): SEHNR, FQNEAQ (reference sequence). Trimming took 0 bases from V and 6 from J, leaving 6 bases between them. There are 13 residues in the CDR3. For the CDR3, the DNA is TGTGCCAGCAGCTTAGCGGGGCGCAATGAGCAGTTCTTC. Residues: CASSLAGRNEQFF.

The rearrangement joins TRBV2 to TRBJ2-5, with unresolved D. Germline values: CDR1 SNHLY, CDR2 FYNNEI. Between the trimmed V and J ends, which lost 7 bases and 1 base, there was a span of 13 bases. The CDR3 runs to 14 residues. The CDR3 sequence is CASTIQNSQETQYF. CDR3 in DNA: TGTGCCAGCACCATACAGAATTCCCAAGAGACCCAGTACTTC.

The V and J genes are TRBV7-8 and TRBJ2-1; D not resolved. The germline V and J ends were trimmed by 8 bases and 6 bases, with 8 bases remaining between them. The CDR3 runs to 11 residues. CDR1 and CDR2 (germline): SGHVS, FQNEAQ. The CDR3 DNA is TGTGCCAGCGGAAGCCGCAATGAGCAGTTCTTC. Its protein is CASGSRNEQFF. Drawing the rest from reference TRBV7-8 and TRBJ2-1, the complete variable domain is GAGVSQSPRYKVAKRGQDVALRCDPISGHVSLFWYQQALGQGPEFLTYFQNEAQLDKSGLPSDRFFAERPEGSVSTLKIQRTQQEDSAVYLCASGSRNEQFFGPGTRLTVL.

As for this clonotype: Being one base from a much bigger clone, this may be a read error. The genes are TRBV27 and TRBJ2-7; D possibly corresponds to TRBD1 (6 bases). This CDR3 is built from 13 residues. The germline V gene has CDR1 MNHEY and CDR2 SMNVEV (reference sequence). The CDR3 here is CASRRGHRYGQYF. The CDR3 bases are TGTGCCAGCAGAAGGGGACACCGCTACGGGCAGTACTTC.

This sequence joins TRBV24-1 and TRBJ1-2; D gene uncertain. V was cut by 6 bases and J by 1 base, with 14 bases left in between. The CDR3 consists of 15 residues. Looked up from germline, CDR1 is KGHDR and CDR2 is SFDVKD. The CDR3: CATSPDGSFNYGYTF. CDR3 sequence (DNA): TGTGCCACCAGTCCAGATGGGTCTTTTAACTATGGCTACACCTTC.